This paragraph covers one T cell receptor beta chain sequence. Trimming left V 4 bases short and J 7 bases short, with 22 bases between. Per the germline V gene, CDR1 is KGHDR and CDR2 is SFDVKD. The CDR3 extends over 16 amino acids. How the authors handled the data: Reference gene primer amplification yielded estimated nucleated cell counts. The data were produced by immunoSEQ multiplex PCR, yet TCRdb's version contains in-frame clones alone and is incomplete. Clone size and V and J calls were adopted from that table, with D and trimming inferred from the DNA. Seen here are about 89,000 clones, almost 85% observed once, and the top ten hold over 9.5%. This record belongs to a study of blood T cell repertoires in COVID-19. Study details: Samples representing acute and convalescent COVID-19 were sourced from the United States, Italy and Spain. PBMCs, B-cell-depleted T cells, or T cells provided the cDNA or gDNA that made up the material.

The source material was peripheral blood. The chain has TRBV24-1 and TRBJ2-7; a weak D match, TRBD2 (5 bases). This TCR came from a man between 65 and 85 years old with acute or convalescent COVID-19. CDR3 DNA sequence: TGTGCCACCAGTGACATGATTTACGGGAAGCCTGGAGAGCAGTACTTC. Translated: CATSDMIYGKPGEQYF.